The 21 T cell receptor beta chains listed next were all sequenced from one sample in a study of glioma-infiltrating T cells after dendritic cell vaccination listed by TCRdb under 2016. To prepare the library, the immunoSEQ multiplex PCR assay was applied. TCRdb provides this immuneACCESS table in a form limited to in-frame rearrangements. Some clones are lacking; in checked studies, under half of them reflect an unresolved V gene, and why the rest are absent is not known. The sample table contains about 30,000 clones; only one count was recorded for over 90% of them. About 2% of the sample rests with the top ten. The material was blood, obtained before dendritic cell vaccination. The source is a human donor with glioblastoma.

The chain joins TRBV11-3 to TRBJ2-7; D is possibly TRBD2 (6 bases). The CDR3 is 14 amino acids. Germline values: CDR1 SGHNT, CDR2 YENEEA. Trimming pared 5 bases from V and 2 bases from J, leaving 13 bases between. CDR3 amino acids: CASSPGGVAYEQYF. The CDR3 bases are TGTGCCAGCAGCCCGGGCGGGGTTGCCTACGAGCAGTACTTC.

The CDR3 is CASRAEDRISYEQYF. Here the CDR3 DNA reads TGTGCCAGCAGGGCAGAAGACAGGATTTCCTACGAGCAGTACTTC. The V and J genes are TRBV6-1 and TRBJ2-7; D may be TRBD1 (6 bases). Germline V gene sequence: CDR1 MNHNS, CDR2 SASEGT. V dropped 6 bases and J dropped 1 base, with 16 bases sitting between them. The CDR3 sequence is 15 residues long.

The chain carries TRBV4-2 and TRBJ2-3; 12 bases agree with TRBD2. The CDR3 has 18 residues. V shed 0 bases and J 4 bases; nucleotides not matched to a gene: 8. The germline CDR1 and CDR2 sequences are LGHNA and YNFKEQ. The CDR3 DNA follows: TGTGCCAGCAGCCAAGATACCACTAGCGGGGGGTTGGCAGATACGCAGTATTTT. Its translation is CASSQDTTSGGLADTQYF.

The V gene is TRBV29-1, the J gene TRBJ2-4; D perhaps matches TRBD2 (6 bases). Germline V gene lookup returns CDR1 SQVTM and CDR2 ANQGSEA. Trimming cost V 4 bases and J 5 bases, with 9 bases left between them. The CDR3 runs 12 residues. The CDR3, as DNA: TGCAGCGTTGGCCCTAGCGAAAACATTCAGTACTTC. Translated, it gives CSVGPSENIQYF.

This clone was counted a single time. The rearrangement links TRBV6-6 to TRBJ2-5; TRBD2 matches at 9 bases. The trim removed 5 bases at V and 4 bases at J, leaving 11 bases unmatched. CDR3 length: 16 amino acids. Germline V CDR1 and CDR2: MNHNY, SVGAGI (reference sequence). The CDR3 is CASSPTAGGPGETQYF. The CDR3 DNA follows: TGTGCCAGCAGTCCAACGGCGGGGGGGCCAGGAGAGACCCAGTACTTC.

This chain connects TRBV7-6 to TRBJ2-5, with 10 bases matching TRBD1. Per the germline V gene, CDR1 is SGHVS and CDR2 is FNYEAQ. The CDR3 is made up of 20 amino acids. Unmatched junction bases numbered 24, after V lost 6 bases and J lost 5 bases. CDR3 DNA: TGTGCCAGCAGGTTGGGTTCCGGGACAGGGGACCGGAGTGGTAGGGAGACCCAGTACTTC. Amino acid sequence: CASRLGSGTGDRSGRETQYF. Supplemented by reference TRBV7-6 and TRBJ2-5, the full variable domain reads GAGVSQSPRYKVTKRGQDVALRCDPISGHVSLYWYRQALGQGPEFLTYFNYEAQQDKSGLPNDRFSAERPEGSISTLTIQRTEQRDSAMYRCASRLGSGTGDRSGRETQYFGPGTRLLVL.

J is TRBJ2-7 and V is TRBV10-2, with TRBD2 identical over 7 bases. The CDR3 has 14 residues. V lost 4 bases, J lost 2 bases, and 5 bases stayed unmatched. Germline V gene sequence: CDR1 WSHSY, CDR2 SAAADI. CDR3 protein: CASSGGGIPYEQYF. The CDR3 DNA sequence: TGCGCCAGCAGTGGGGGGGGAATCCCCTACGAGCAGTACTTC.

This sequence joins TRBV19 and TRBJ1-2; D may be TRBD1 (6 bases). This CDR3 has 12 amino acids. CDR1 LNHDA and CDR2 SQIVND come from the germline V gene (reference sequence). With 10 bases removed from V and 4 bases from J, the gap between germline ends came to 13 bases. CDR3 protein: CAINWGPYGYTF. CDR3 bases: TGTGCCATCAACTGGGGGCCCTATGGCTACACCTTC. The full variable domain, its missing parts supplied by reference TRBV19 and TRBJ1-2, is DGGITQSPKYLFRKEGQNVTLSCEQNLNHDAMYWYRQDPGQGLRLIYYSQIVNDFQKGDIAEGYSVSREKKESFPLTVTSAQKNPTAFYLCAINWGPYGYTFGSGTRLTVV.

The rearrangement links TRBV30 to TRBJ2-5; D ambiguous. This CDR3 spans 18 amino acids. The germline gives CDR1 GTSNPN, CDR2 SVGIG (reference sequence). Trimming stripped 1 base from V and 0 bases from J, with 21 bases between. The CDR3 protein is CAWSAPYATHNYQETQYF. The CDR3, as DNA: TGTGCCTGGAGTGCCCCCTATGCCACCCATAACTACCAAGAGACCCAGTACTTC.

This clone has a single count. V gene TRBV7-8 combines with J gene TRBJ2-1; TRBD2 might be the D (6 bases). The CDR3 extends over 15 amino acids. Germline CDR1 and CDR2: SGHVS and FQNEAQ. V was pared by 2 bases and J by 4 bases, with 12 bases between. The CDR3 DNA reads as TGTGCCAGCAGCTTATTAACTAGCCCTTACAATGAGCAGTTCTTC. Protein sequence: CASSLLTSPYNEQFF.

This rearrangement joins TRBV7-2 to TRBJ2-5; weak D call: TRBD1 (5 bases). The J call is doubtful: the DNA matches TRBJ2-7 better. Germline values: CDR1 SGHTA, CDR2 FQGNSA. The CDR3 contains 18 residues. The CDR3 region is CASSLSPPGMAYPYEQYF. The CDR3, as DNA: TGTGCCAGCAGCTTATCCCCCCCAGGGATGGCGTACCCCTACGAGCAGTACTTC.

The rearrangement joins TRBV27 to TRBJ2-1; D possibly corresponds to TRBD2 (5 bases). The CDR3 is made up of 14 amino acids. The V gene's germline CDR1 is MNHEY and CDR2 SMNVEV (reference sequence). The V end lost 5 bases, the J end lost 5 bases, and 13 bases lay between the germline ends. CDR3 in amino acids: CASSDYSRDNEQFF. The CDR3 region has the DNA TGTGCCAGCAGTGACTACAGCCGGGACAATGAGCAGTTCTTC.

The chain couples TRBV6-5 to TRBJ2-3, with 10 bases lining up with TRBD2. V shed 2 bases and J 5 bases; nucleotides not matched to a gene: 4. Germline loops: CDR1 MNHEY, CDR2 SVGAGI. The CDR3 is made up of 15 amino acids. In DNA, the CDR3 is TGTGCCAGCAGTTACCTAGCGGGGGTGGAAGATACGCAGTATTTT. It specifies CASSYLAGVEDTQYF.

This chain uses TRBV5-8 with TRBJ2-7; D may be TRBD2 (6 bases). The CDR3 spans 13 residues. From germline, CDR1 is SGHTS and CDR2 YDEGEE. Trimming removed 1 base from V and 5 bases from J, with 10 bases in between. CDR3 loop: CASSLFWRDEQYF. The CDR3, as DNA: TGTGCCAGCAGCTTGTTTTGGAGGGACGAGCAGTACTTC. The complete variable domain, with remaining parts taken from reference TRBV5-8 and TRBJ2-7, reads EAGVTQSPTHLIKTRGQQATLRCSPISGHTSVYWYQQALGLGLQFLLWYDEGEERNRGNFPPRFSGRQFPNYSSELNVNALELEDSALYLCASSLFWRDEQYFGPGTRLTVT.

V is TRBV18 and J is TRBJ1-1; D is unresolved. This CDR3 region has 12 residues. CDR1 is KGHSH and CDR2 is LQKENI in the germline V gene. The V end was cut by 4 bases, the J end by 2 bases, with 5 bases between. The CDR3 loop is CASSRANTEAFF. In DNA, the CDR3 is TGTGCCAGCTCACGAGCTAACACTGAAGCTTTCTTT.

The V gene is TRBV2, the J gene TRBJ1-1; D is ambiguous. This CDR3 is built from 13 residues. V was trimmed by 6 bases and J by 1 base, leaving 9 bases between them. Germline loops: CDR1 SNHLY, CDR2 FYNNEI. Here the CDR3 DNA reads TGTGCCAGCAGCGCGGGCGGGAACACTGAAGCTTTCTTT. This encodes CASSAGGNTEAFF.

The CDR3 DNA reads as TGTGCCAGCTCACCAAAGGGACAGGGAAGGGGTGGAAATAATTCACCCCTCCACTTT. Its translation: CASSPKGQGRGGNNSPLHF. This chain joins TRBV18 and TRBJ1-6, with 9 nucleotides matching TRBD1. Germline values: CDR1 KGHSH, CDR2 LQKENI. CDR3 length: 19 residues. V trimming: 2 bases; J trimming: 5 bases; junction bases outside the gene matches: 13.

This rearrangement joins TRBV2 to TRBJ1-2, with D unresolved. V was clipped by 8 bases and J by 0 bases, with 13 bases between them. The CDR3 is 14 amino acids. Germline V gene sequence: CDR1 SNHLY, CDR2 FYNNEI. CDR3 DNA: TGTGCCAGCCTACGAACCCAGGCTAACTATGGCTACACCTTC. It translates to CASLRTQANYGYTF.

The chain is built from TRBV7-2 and TRBJ2-5; tentatively, D is TRBD2 (6 bases). This CDR3 comprises 13 residues. Germline lookup yields CDR1 SGHTA and CDR2 FQGNSA. Trimming left V 5 bases short and J 1 base short, with 8 bases between. The CDR3 loop reads CASSRDSQETQYF. The CDR3 DNA sequence: TGTGCCAGCAGCCGGGACTCCCAAGAGACCCAGTACTTC.

A note on this clone: This sample also contains other DNA sequences that code for the same CDR3. The genes are TRBV5-4 and TRBJ1-6; maybe TRBD1 (5 bases). The CDR3 runs 14 residues. Trimming took off 0 bases at V and 7 bases at J, with 8 bases between the two ends. Germline-derived CDR1 and CDR2 are SGHNT and YYREEE (reference sequence). DNA of the CDR3: TGTGCCAGCAGCTTGGAGACAGCAAATTCACCCCTCCACTTT. Protein sequence: CASSLETANSPLHF.

This clone has a single count. The V and J genes are TRBV20-1 and TRBJ1-1; no definite D call. This CDR3 spans 11 amino acids. Trimming took off 6 bases at V and 1 base at J, with 6 bases between the two ends. The germline V gene has CDR1 DFQATT and CDR2 SNEGSKA (reference sequence). The CDR3 DNA reads as TGCAGTGCCCACAAGAACACTGAAGCTTTCTTT. Amino acid sequence: CSAHKNTEAFF.